The 27 T cell receptor beta chains below were found in one sample sequenced in a study of T cells in Graves' hyperthyroidism and ophthalmopathy (dated by TCRdb to about 2019). Libraries came from multiplex PCR. Sequencer: Illumina HiSeq 2000. The TCR beta CDR3 regions were amplified from RNA transcripts. A first-round RT-PCR of the TCR CDR3 used the HTBI primer set with the Qiagen OneStep RT-PCR kit. Through fastp at Q25 and MiXCR, TCRdb rebuilt clones from the public reads, retaining in-frame beta chains. Every CDR3 protein is listed once, alongside the most common genes and DNA of its rows. Counted in this sample were 250,000 to 300,000 distinct CDR3 sequences; 15% to 20% of them appeared once. Approximately 35% of the sample is held by the ten biggest clonotypes. What was sequenced was blood. These receptors came from a man aged 45-65 years with Graves' ophthalmopathy.

The rearrangement joins TRBV6-1 to TRBJ2-7, with TRBD1 as a possible D gene (6 bases). The CDR3 is made up of 12 amino acids. The V gene lost 6 bases and the J gene lost 5 bases, with 11 bases spanning the gap. Per germline, CDR1 MNHNS and CDR2 SASEGT. The CDR3 region is CASRPNRDEQYF. DNA for the CDR3: TGTGCCAGCAGACCGAACAGGGACGAGCAGTACTTC.

This chain connects TRBV15 to TRBJ2-2, with 12 bases that match TRBD2. This CDR3 is built from 19 residues. The V gene end was trimmed by 1 base and the J gene end by 5 bases; junction bases not matched to a gene: 11. Germline loops: CDR1 LNHNV, CDR2 YYDKDF (reference sequence). CDR3 sequence: CATSRGLAGVSPGTGELFF. The DNA of the CDR3 is TGTGCCACCAGCAGAGGACTAGCGGGAGTCAGTCCCGGGACCGGGGAGCTGTTTTTT.

J is TRBJ1-1 and V is TRBV5-1, with D possibly TRBD1 on 6 matching bases. V shed 2 bases and J shed 1 base, with 9 bases lying between them. The CDR3 totals 14 residues. In germline, CDR1 is SGHRS, CDR2 YFSETQ. This chain's CDR3 is CASSFRGQNTEAFF. Here the CDR3 DNA reads TGCGCCAGCAGCTTCAGGGGCCAGAACACTGAAGCTTTCTTT.

At least ten counts were recorded for this clonotype. J is TRBJ2-7 and V is TRBV2, with 10 nucleotides matching TRBD2. The junction had 6 bases not matched to a gene; V was cut back by 7 bases and J by 3 bases. The CDR3 contains 14 residues. The V gene's germline CDR1 is SNHLY and CDR2 FYNNEI. The CDR3 nucleotides read TGTGCCAGCATGCCTAGCGGGAGACTCTACGAGCAGTACTTC. This translates into CASMPSGRLYEQYF. The whole variable domain, remainder taken from reference TRBV2 and TRBJ2-7, is EPEVTQTPSHQVTQMGQEVILRCVPISNHLYFYWYRQILGQKVEFLVSFYNNEISEKSEIFDDQFSVERPDGSNFTLKIRSTKLEDSAMYFCASMPSGRLYEQYFGPGTRLTVT.

This clonotype was recorded at least ten times. The rearrangement uses TRBV24-1 and TRBJ2-3, with 8 bases fitting TRBD2. Germline CDR1 reads KGHDR; CDR2 reads SFDVKD. This CDR3 has 17 amino acids. V was pared by 1 base and J by 5 bases, with 10 bases of the junction left unmatched. DNA of the CDR3: TGTGCCACCAGTGATTTTCACGGGAGGGCCGTGGGAGATACGCAGTATTTT. It translates to CATSDFHGRAVGDTQYF.

The chain is built from TRBV6-2 or TRBV6-3 and TRBJ2-7; 10 bases map to TRBD2. The CDR3 length is 14 residues. Germline V gives CDR1 MNHEY, CDR2 SVGEGT. The V and J ends lost 6 bases and 4 bases, in that order; junction bases with no gene match: 6. Written as DNA, the CDR3 is TGTGCCAGCAGAACCGGGACTAGCGCATACGAGCAGTACTTC. Translation: CASRTGTSAYEQYF.

This clonotype was counted a few times. J is TRBJ1-1 and V is TRBV6-1, with D uncertain. Germline V gives CDR1 MNHNS, CDR2 SASEGT. The V gene lost 7 bases and the J gene lost 0 bases, with 9 bases spanning the gap. This CDR3 has 13 amino acids. CDR3 sequence: CASTKKLNTEAFF. The CDR3 DNA reads TGTGCCAGCACGAAGAAGCTGAACACTGAAGCTTTCTTT.

In its sample, this clonotype was seen a few times. The chain uses TRBV9 and TRBJ1-3; no clear D gene. V lost 4 bases to trimming and J lost 0 bases, with 14 bases between them. The germline gives CDR1 SGDLS, CDR2 YYNGEE. The CDR3 is 16 amino acids. CDR3: CASSLFDTSSGNTIYF. For the CDR3, the DNA is TGTGCCAGCAGCCTTTTCGACACCAGCTCTGGAAACACCATATATTTT.

With regard to this clonotype: This may come from a read error, since a much larger clone is one base off. This chain links TRBV5-1 with TRBJ2-1, with 8 positions matching TRBD1. The V gene's germline CDR1 is SGHRS and CDR2 YFSETQ. CDR3 length: 15 amino acids. The CDR3 region is CASSLRDRTYNEQLF. CDR3 DNA: TGCGCCAGCAGCTTGAGGGACAGGACGTACAATGAGCAGCTCTTC. The full variable domain, with the rest looked up from reference TRBV5-1 and TRBJ2-1, is KAGVTQTPRYLIKTRGQQVTLSCSPISGHRSVSWYQQTPGQGLQFLFEYFSETQRNKGNFPGRFSGRQFSNSRSEMNVSTLELGDSALYLCASSLRDRTYNEQLFGPGTRLTVL.

The chain has TRBV19 and TRBJ2-7, with 8 nucleotides matching TRBD2. Trimming took 3 bases from V and 0 from J; bases not matched to a gene: 7. Germline CDR1 LNHDA, CDR2 SQIVND (reference sequence). The CDR3 length is 16 residues. Here the CDR3 reads CASSIVTSGPSYEQYF. CDR3 coding DNA: TGTGCCAGTAGTATTGTAACTAGCGGACCCTCCTACGAGCAGTACTTC.

This clonotype was detected ten times or more. The chain carries TRBV9 and TRBJ2-1; 10 bases are a match to TRBD2. Germline values: CDR1 SGDLS, CDR2 YYNGEE. V shed 4 bases, J shed 2 bases, and the junction held 3 bases outside the gene matches. This CDR3 is 15 amino acids long. The CDR3 sequence: CASSKGLAAYNEQFF. In nucleotides, the CDR3 is TGTGCCAGCAGCAAAGGACTAGCGGCCTACAATGAGCAGTTCTTC.

The chain employs TRBV24-1 and TRBJ1-5, with a possible D match to TRBD1 (6 bases). V lost 5 bases to trimming and J lost 5 bases, with 12 bases between them. CDR3 length: 14 residues. Germline V gene sequence: CDR1 KGHDR, CDR2 SFDVKD. Here the CDR3 DNA reads TGTGCCACCAGTGGTGGCACAGGGTATCAGCCCCAGCATTTT. Amino acids: CATSGGTGYQPQHF.

This clonotype was counted at least ten times. This chain joins TRBV20-1 and TRBJ2-3; no clear D gene. CDR1 is DFQATT, CDR2 SNEGSKA, per germline (reference sequence). Trimming stripped 1 base from V and 0 bases from J, with 2 bases between. CDR3 length: 12 amino acids. CDR3 sequence: CSARVSTDTQYF. For the CDR3, the DNA is TGCAGTGCTAGAGTAAGCACAGATACGCAGTATTTT.

This clonotype was picked up a small number of times. This sequence joins TRBV7-9 and TRBJ2-5; the match to TRBD2 covers 8 bases. J gave up 7 bases and V 3 bases, and 10 bases lay outside the gene matches. The germline gives CDR1 SEHNR, CDR2 FQNEAQ (reference sequence). The CDR3 covers 15 residues. CDR3 in DNA: TGTGCCAGCAGCTTCTGGACTAGCTTCGAGGGGACCCAGTACTTC. This codes for CASSFWTSFEGTQYF. Full variable domain (rest looked up from reference TRBV7-9 and TRBJ2-5): DTGVSQNPRHKITKRGQNVTFRCDPISEHNRLYWYRQTLGQGPEFLTYFQNEAQLEKSRLLSDRFSAERPKGSFSTLEIQRTEQGDSAMYLCASSFWTSFEGTQYFGPGTRLLVL.

In regard to this clonotype: A read error is possible here, since a much larger clone lies one base away. The V call is TRBV30, the J call TRBJ1-1; a weak D match, TRBD1 (5 bases). Deletions cut 3 bases from V and 1 base from J, with 15 bases between. This CDR3 region has 15 residues. The V gene's germline CDR1 is GTSNPN and CDR2 SVGIG (reference sequence). CDR3 in DNA: TGTGCCTGGAGGTGGATAGGGGCCACGAACACTGAAGCTTTCTTT. Its protein is CAWRWIGATNTEAFF.

The rearrangement joins TRBV3-1 to TRBJ2-2; TRBD2 might be the D (5 bases). The CDR3 is 15 amino acids. Germline-derived CDR1 and CDR2 are LGHDT and YNNKEL (reference sequence). Trimming removed 0 bases from V and 14 bases from J, with 19 bases in between. The CDR3 protein is CASSQDWAAQSGLFF. In DNA form, the CDR3 reads TGTGCCAGCAGCCAAGATTGGGCGGCCCAATCGGGACTGTTTTTT.

In this sample, this clonotype turned up many times. The chain combines TRBV5-1 with TRBJ2-5; the D is unclear. The germline CDR1 and CDR2 sequences are SGHRS and YFSETQ. V lost 0 bases to trimming and J lost 5 bases, with 5 bases between them. The CDR3 consists of 12 residues. DNA of the CDR3: TGCGCCAGCAGCTTGGCCGACGAGACCCAGTACTTC. This encodes CASSLADETQYF. Looking up the rest from reference TRBV5-1 and TRBJ2-5 gives the full variable domain: KAGVTQTPRYLIKTRGQQVTLSCSPISGHRSVSWYQQTPGQGLQFLFEYFSETQRNKGNFPGRFSGRQFSNSRSEMNVSTLELGDSALYLCASSLADETQYFGPGTRLLVL.

This clonotype was counted ten times or more. This rearrangement joins TRBV11-2 to TRBJ2-3; TRBD1 matches 9 bases. The CDR3 consists of 17 residues. CDR1 and CDR2 (germline): SGHAT, FQNNGV. Germline trimming cut 2 bases from V and 1 base from J; bases unmatched to any gene: 7. The CDR3 nucleotides are TGTGCCAGCAGCTTAACGACTACAGGGGGCGGCACAGATACGCAGTATTTT. Residues: CASSLTTTGGGTDTQYF.

This clonotype was detected many times. The DNA for the CDR3 is TGTGCCAGCAGCCAAGATAACGGACCCCCGGTCTTCGACGAGCAGTACTTC. It specifies CASSQDNGPPVFDEQYF. The chain links TRBV3-1 to TRBJ2-7; D ambiguous. In germline, CDR1 is LGHDT, CDR2 YNNKEL (reference sequence). The CDR3 totals 17 residues. V lost 0 bases and J lost 5, with 20 bases in between.

This clonotype has a handful of counts. This rearrangement joins TRBV7-9 to TRBJ2-2; 8 bases are a match to TRBD1. The CDR3 runs to 14 residues. Germline-derived CDR1 and CDR2 are SEHNR and FQNEAQ (reference sequence). After removal of 6 bases from V and 6 bases from J, the junction contained 6 bases not matched to a gene. The CDR3 DNA follows: TGTGCCAGCAGTAGTACAGGGGGTCCCGGGGAGCTGTTTTTT. Translating gives CASSSTGGPGELFF.

This chain connects TRBV5-4 to TRBJ2-5; D is unresolved. Per germline, CDR1 SGHNT and CDR2 YYREEE (reference sequence). V was cut by 2 bases and J by 2 bases, with 10 bases left in between. The CDR3 is 14 amino acids. The CDR3 sequence is CASSFGQRQETQYF. The DNA of the CDR3 is TGTGCCAGCAGCTTTGGGCAAAGGCAAGAGACCCAGTACTTC.

This clonotype was seen more than once but under ten times. This sequence joins TRBV14 and TRBJ2-1, with 10 bases matching TRBD2. Germline V lookup: CDR1 SGHDN, CDR2 FVKESK. This CDR3 comprises 19 residues. Losses at the gene ends were 1 base for V and 9 bases for J; bases not matched to a gene: 18. CDR3 coding DNA: TGTGCCAGCAGCCAAGGAGTCCAGGGGCGGCTAGCGGGAGTCGTTGAGCAGTTCTTC. Encoded protein: CASSQGVQGRLAGVVEQFF.

This clonotype was recorded many times. The V gene is TRBV11-2, the J gene TRBJ1-5, with D tentatively TRBD1 (5 bases). Deletions cut 6 bases from V and 2 bases from J, with 14 bases between. CDR1 SGHAT and CDR2 FQNNGV come from the germline V gene. This CDR3 comprises 15 residues. This CDR3 is CASSQGGSGNQPQHF. The CDR3 DNA is TGTGCCAGCAGTCAGGGAGGGTCGGGCAATCAGCCCCAGCATTTT.

V gene TRBV10-2 combines with J gene TRBJ2-1; D is unclear. Trimming took off 2 bases at V and 9 bases at J, with 5 bases between the two ends. The CDR3 contains 11 residues. Germline V gives CDR1 WSHSY, CDR2 SAAADI. The CDR3 DNA is TGCGCCAGCAGTGAGAACCTTGAGCAGTTCTTC. This codes for CASSENLEQFF.

In this sample, this clonotype turned up a few times. The rearrangement joins TRBV20-1 to TRBJ1-5; 8 positions agree with TRBD1. The V and J ends lost 7 bases and 5 bases, in that order; junction bases with no gene match: 4. Germline assignment: CDR1 DFQATT and CDR2 SNEGSKA (reference sequence). The CDR3 contains 12 residues. Here the CDR3 reads CSGQGADQPQHF. CDR3 coding DNA: TGCAGTGGCCAGGGGGCTGATCAGCCCCAGCATTTT.

This clonotype has ten or more counts. This chain links TRBV5-8 with TRBJ2-1; weak D call: TRBD1 (7 bases). CDR1 and CDR2 from the germline V gene are SGHTS and YDEGEE. This CDR3 spans 17 amino acids. Trimming shortened V by 4 bases and J by 1 base, and 18 bases separated the two germline ends. In DNA, the CDR3 is TGTGCCAGCAGCCCGAGGGGACAGCGGGCATCCTACAATGAGCAGTTCTTC. Translation gives CASSPRGQRASYNEQFF.

This clonotype appeared many times. The CDR3 bases are TGCAGTGCCCGGACCTACACGAACACTGAAGCTTTCTTT. The encoded protein is CSARTYTNTEAFF. The chain links TRBV20-1 to TRBJ1-1; no clear D. Trimming took 6 bases from V and 1 from J, leaving 12 bases between them. The germline gives CDR1 DFQATT, CDR2 SNEGSKA (reference sequence). This CDR3 is 13 amino acids long.